Only a few counts were recorded for the clone carrying this TCR beta chain. TCRdb reprocessed the RACE reads with MiXCR, giving one entry per CDR3 protein. The data contain about 93,000 distinct CDR3 sequences, over 6.5% of them seen just once; the ten biggest clones take up 2.6%. This sample is part of a study of human T cells and chemical hapten exposure. Time point in this sample: pre-sensitization, week 0. The treatment is: therapeutic diphenylcyclopropenone sensitization with weekly scalp DPC. Germline values: CDR1 SGHDT, CDR2 YYEEEE. This CDR3 is 16 amino acids long. The V and J ends lost 6 bases and 4 bases, in that order; junction bases with no gene match: 10.

The sequences come from whole blood, collected in connection with sensitization to the hapten diphenylcyclopropenone (DPC). This receptor was identified in a man between 40 and 49 years old with alopecia areata. Some clones in this sample may be carry-over from other donors' samples. The chain joins TRBV5-6 to TRBJ2-3; 11 positions agree with TRBD1. For the CDR3, the DNA is TGTGCCAGCACCCCTACAGGACAGGGGGCCGCAGATACGCAGTATTTT. Translated, it gives CASTPTGQGAADTQYF.